Given below is one TCR beta chain in context. The data are from a study of blood T cell repertoires in COVID-19. Study information: In each case, the material was cDNA or gDNA derived from T cells, B-cell-depleted T cells, or PBMCs.

The authors' processing: Estimates of nucleated cell counts were drawn from the amplification of reference gene primers. The table came from immunoSEQ multiplex PCR; TCRdb's copy has only in-frame clones and leaves some out. V, J and clone size derive from that table, while D and trimming were established from the DNA sequence. This repertoire shows fewer than 200,000 clones, roughly 81% found once; its top ten account for 9.5% to 15%. Seattle researchers signed up patients amid active infection and tracked them longitudinally. Per germline, CDR1 LGHNA and CDR2 YSLEER. Trimming took off 0 bases at V and 7 bases at J, with 13 bases between the two ends. This CDR3 is 15 amino acids long.

This chain uses TRBV4-3 with TRBJ2-1; D uncertain. Sequencing input: peripheral blood. The source of this sequence is a woman aged 80 or over with COVID-19, enrolled during active disease. The CDR3 coding sequence is TGCGCCAGCAGCCAAGATTTCCCGGGTTCGAATGAGCAGTTCTTC. This gives the protein CASSQDFPGSNEQFF.